The clone carrying this TCR beta chain has a count of ten or more. Its target is not known. The record originates from a study of breast tumors, draining lymph nodes, adjacent tissues. Study-level findings and limits: Data fit most tumor T cells coming from lymph node, expanding in tumor.

Each CDR3 protein gets one entry after TCRdb re-called the multiplex PCR reads with MiXCR. The table records about 110,000 distinct CDR3 sequences, roughly 29% of them present only once. This CDR3 comprises 15 residues. V was pared by 5 bases and J by 0 bases, with 7 bases of the junction left unmatched. The V gene's germline CDR1 is MNHEY and CDR2 SVGAGI. Samples came from axillary lymph nodes draining the breast cancer. The specimen was axillary lymph node tissue. This clonotype originated in a female donor with breast cancer. Some clones in this sample may be carry-over from other donors' samples. The V and J genes are TRBV6-5 and TRBJ2-7; 7 nucleotides align to TRBD1. The CDR3 is CASSHRTGVSYEQYF. CDR3 coding DNA: TGTGCCAGCAGTCACCGCACAGGGGTCTCCTACGAGCAGTACTTC.